The entry that follows covers one T cell receptor (beta chain) sequence. Its antigen remains unidentified. This table comes from immunoSEQ multiplex PCR, and its TCRdb copy is limited to in-frame clones, with some not included. The repertoire holds about 63,000 clones, 88% seen once, with approximately 15% in the top ten. The data belong to a study of PD-1 blockade in mismatch repair-deficient tumors. Overall study: All were previously treated, progressing patients with 12 mismatch repair-deficient cancer types.

Broader study findings: Rapid post-treatment expansion, then contraction, generally preceding radiologic response, marked tumor-resident clones.

PCR or immunohistochemistry showed mismatch repair deficiency in every enrolled patient. The TCR-sequenced patients were a few responders to pembrolizumab. This CDR3 region has 14 residues. The germline V and J ends were trimmed by 5 bases and 2 bases, with 13 bases remaining between them. CDR1 is MNHEY, CDR2 SMNVEV, per germline (reference sequence). The sequencing here drew on peripheral blood, taken 52 weeks after starting pembrolizumab. This TCR was sampled from an adult with mismatch repair-deficient cancer. The gene calls are TRBV27 and TRBJ2-7; possible D gene TRBD2, 6 bases. The CDR3 loop reads CASSPGLKTYEQYF. CDR3 nucleotide sequence: TGTGCCAGCAGTCCGGGACTCAAGACCTACGAGCAGTACTTC.